These 11 T cell receptor beta chains share one sample of origin, sequenced in a study of T cells after yellow fever vaccination. TCRdb itself ran the 5' RACE reads through MiXCR, one entry per CDR3 protein. The sample lists roughly 350,000 distinct CDR3 sequences, approximately 4% occurring once. The sample here was PBMCs, taken 5 days after the yellow fever booster vaccination. The receptor set was obtained from a man aged 18 to 35 who received the YFV17D yellow fever vaccine.

The rearrangement joins TRBV4-3 to TRBJ1-5; D is perhaps TRBD1 (5 bases). CDR1 and CDR2 (germline): LGHNA, YSLEER. The V end lost 1 base, the J end lost 4 bases, and 17 bases lay between the germline ends. The length of the CDR3 is 17 residues. The CDR3 DNA follows: TGCGCCAGCAGCCAAGGATCGTGGGCAGGGATGAATCAGCCCCAGCATTTT. This gives the protein CASSQGSWAGMNQPQHF.

This clonotype was seen a few times. The chain couples TRBV12-3 or TRBV12-4 to TRBJ2-4; D ambiguous. The CDR3 consists of 13 residues. V shed 8 bases and J shed 4 bases, with 12 bases lying between them. This CDR3 is CASASTAKNIQYF. CDR3 sequence (DNA): TGTGCCAGCGCCTCGACCGCAAAAAACATTCAGTACTTC.

The rearrangement links TRBV6-5 to TRBJ1-3; D not certain. This CDR3 comprises 15 residues. Trimming took 0 bases from V and 0 from J, leaving 6 bases between them. Germline CDR1 is MNHEY and CDR2 is SVGAGI. The CDR3 sequence is CASSYSTSSGNTIYF. The CDR3 DNA reads as TGTGCCAGCAGTTACTCCACCTCCTCTGGAAACACCATATATTTT.

This clonotype showed up just a few times. The chain combines TRBV6-5 with TRBJ2-2, with a tentative D call TRBD2 (7 bases). This CDR3 is built from 16 residues. Germline V lookup: CDR1 MNHEY, CDR2 SVGAGI. V was cut by 8 bases and J by 0 bases, with 16 bases left in between. CDR3 in amino acids: CASSGAGAANTGELFF. The CDR3 DNA follows: TGTGCCAGCTCCGGGGCGGGGGCGGCGAACACCGGGGAGCTGTTTTTT.

Many counts were recorded for this clonotype. The chain couples TRBV20-1 to TRBJ2-7; 7 bases map to TRBD1. Germline CDR1 is DFQATT and CDR2 is SNEGSKA (reference sequence). The V segment lost 1 base and the J segment 0 bases; nucleotides outside the gene matches: 3. The CDR3 contains 14 residues. The CDR3 DNA reads TGCAGTGCTAGAGGGGGGACAGTCTCCTACGAGCAGTACTTC. Its translation is CSARGGTVSYEQYF.

The V and J genes are TRBV20-1 and TRBJ2-3; 7 bases are a match to TRBD1. The trim removed 4 bases at V and 2 bases at J, leaving 9 bases unmatched. CDR1 DFQATT and CDR2 SNEGSKA come from the germline V gene (reference sequence). The CDR3 extends over 15 amino acids. The CDR3 loop is CSAMVGQKNTDTQYF. CDR3 coding DNA: TGCAGTGCTATGGTGGGACAGAAAAACACAGATACGCAGTATTTT.

The rearrangement joins TRBV4-3 to TRBJ1-4; D remains ambiguous. The V and J ends lost 0 bases and 6 bases respectively, with 11 bases between them. The CDR3 is 15 residues long. Per germline, CDR1 LGHNA and CDR2 YSLEER. For the CDR3, the DNA is TGCGCCAGCAGCCAAGAAGGACGTCGGGATGAAAAACTGTTTTTT. Residues: CASSQEGRRDEKLFF.

This clonotype has more than one count but fewer than ten. The chain combines TRBV20-1 with TRBJ2-3, with 7 bases lining up with TRBD1. J was trimmed by 2 bases and V by 5 bases; bases with no gene match: 7. This CDR3 has 14 residues. The V gene's germline CDR1 is DFQATT and CDR2 SNEGSKA (reference sequence). CDR3 sequence (DNA): TGCAGTGCTGGTCGGACAGGTGTCACAGATACGCAGTATTTT. Protein sequence: CSAGRTGVTDTQYF.

The chain uses TRBV9 and TRBJ2-6; TRBD1 aligns across 9 bases. This CDR3 is built from 17 residues. Germline lookup yields CDR1 SGDLS and CDR2 YYNGEE. The ends lost 4 bases at V and 0 bases at J; junction bases unmatched: 5. The CDR3 DNA follows: TGTGCCAGCAGCCTTCGGGACAGGGTCTCTGGGGCCAACGTCCTGACTTTC. This gives the protein CASSLRDRVSGANVLTF.

This clonotype was seen only a few times. The chain combines TRBV20-1 with TRBJ2-2; D perhaps matches TRBD1 (6 bases). The germline CDR1 and CDR2 sequences are DFQATT and SNEGSKA (reference sequence). The CDR3 is made up of 14 amino acids. The germline V and J ends were trimmed by 2 bases and 1 base, with 8 bases remaining between them. In DNA, the CDR3 is TGCAGTGCTAGAAGGACAGTGAACACCGGGGAGCTGTTTTTT. Translation gives CSARRTVNTGELFF.

This clonotype was seen a few times. This chain joins TRBV4-3 and TRBJ1-1; D is ambiguous. Germline V CDR1 and CDR2: LGHNA, YSLEER. This CDR3 contains 15 residues. Trimming removed 5 bases from V and 3 bases from J, with 16 bases in between. In nucleotides, the CDR3 is TGCGCCAGCAGCAAGACCAGCGTGGGGTACACTGAAGCTTTCTTT. As protein: CASSKTSVGYTEAFF.